These T cell receptor beta chains were read from a single sample in a study of blood T cell repertoires in COVID-19. TCRdb's table, derived via immunoSEQ multiplex PCR, lists solely in-frame clones and lacks some. In the table there are about 210,000 clones, around 83% of which are singletons. Sequencing used peripheral blood. The receptors originated from a man between 50 and 59 years old with active or convalescent COVID-19. Each CDR3 is given with its conserved first and last residue. Each record gives: J gene, D gene, clone size, V gene, CDR3 DNA, CDR3 protein. D genes are given only for firm matches. A row's size may be missing; if present it is once, few, many or a size class.

TRBJ2-1,TRBD2,-,TRBV6-5,TGTGCCAGCAGTTACTCGCAGGTAGCGGGGTCGGTTGAGCAGTTCTTC,CASSYSQVAGSVEQFF
TRBJ2-3,-,once,TRBV27,TGTGCCAGCAGTTCGAGGACAGTCACAGATACGCAGTATTTT,CASSSRTVTDTQYF
TRBJ1-2,-,-,TRBV30,TGTGCCTGGAGCTGGCCTCCCCGCGGTGGCTACACCTTC,CAWSWPPRGGYTF
TRBJ2-5,-,-,TRBV5-1,TGCGCCAGCCGGGGGAGTTCAGAGACCCAGTACTTC,CASRGSSETQYF
TRBJ1-4,-,-,TRBV18,TGTGCCAGCTCACCACAGGGGCCAAATGAAAAACTGTTTTTT,CASSPQGPNEKLFF
TRBJ2-7,-,once,TRBV21-1,TGTGCCAGCAGCAAAAGAGGGACAGGGTGGGGCTGGGAGCAGTACTTC,CASSKRGTGWGWEQYF
TRBJ1-3,-,-,TRBV28,TGTGCCAGCAGTTCCCCCAGAAAAAAGGGAAACACCATATATTTT,CASSSPRKKGNTIYF
TRBJ1-2,-,-,TRBV4-3,TGCGCCAGCAGCCAAGACACAGGGAACTATGGCTACACCTTC,CASSQDTGNYGYTF
TRBJ1-4,TRBD1,-,TRBV18,TGTGCCAGCTCACCGGGACAGCCGGTTAATGAAAAACTGTTTTTT,CASSPGQPVNEKLFF
TRBJ2-1,-,-,TRBV6-5,TGTGCCACCTACCTCGGTCAGGGCTACAATGAGCAGTTCTTC,CATYLGQGYNEQFF
TRBJ1-5,TRBD1,-,TRBV7-2,TGTGCCAGCAGCCCCGACAGGGGCCAGCCCCAGCATTTT,CASSPDRGQPQHF
TRBJ1-5,TRBD1,-,TRBV10-2,TGCGCCAGCAGTCGGGACAGGGACTTGGGTCAGCCCCAGCATTTT,CASSRDRDLGQPQHF
TRBJ1-6,-,-,TRBV5-1,TGCGCCAGCAGCTTGCGGGGGGCTGGTTCACCCCTCCACTTT,CASSLRGAGSPLHF
TRBJ1-2,-,-,TRBV6-1,TGTGCCAGCAGTGATCGGCTTCGGACATTTCGCCGTTATGGCTACACCTTC,CASSDRLRTFRRYGYTF
TRBJ2-3,TRBD2,-,TRBV13,TGTGCCAGCAGCTCCCAGACTAGCAGCCACACAGATACGCAGTATTTT,CASSSQTSSHTDTQYF
TRBJ1-5,-,few,TRBV19,TGTGCCAGTATGAACAGGGCCAATCAGCCCCAGCATTTT,CASMNRANQPQHF
TRBJ1-5,TRBD1,-,TRBV5-5,TGTGCCAGCAGCTTGGCCGGACAGGGGGGACCCCAGCATTTT,CASSLAGQGGPQHF
TRBJ1-2,-,-,TRBV18,TGTGCCAGCTCACCACTCCGAGGTGGCTACACCTTC,CASSPLRGGYTF
TRBJ1-2,TRBD1,-,TRBV25-1,TGTGCCAGCAGCCTAGGACAGGGGCACTATGGCTACACCTTC,CASSLGQGHYGYTF
TRBJ1-1,TRBD1,-,TRBV7-2,TGTGCCAGCAGCTTAGCGCTGAGGGGGCTGGGGGACACTGAAGCTTTCTTT,CASSLALRGLGDTEAFF
TRBJ1-2,-,-,TRBV27,TGTGCCAGCAGCTTCATGGCAGGGGTGGATGGCTACACCTTC,CASSFMAGVDGYTF
TRBJ1-1,-,-,TRBV10-3,TGTGCCATCAGCAAGGGGGAGGGTCACACTGAAGCTTTCTTT,CAISKGEGHTEAFF
TRBJ2-4,-,-,TRBV28,TGTGCCAGCAGTTTGCCAGGCCTTATAGCCAAAAACATTCAGTACTTC,CASSLPGLIAKNIQYF
TRBJ1-2,-,-,TRBV7-9,TGTGCCACTTCGACTGTTTTGAGTGGCTACACCTTC,CATSTVLSGYTF
TRBJ2-1,-,-,TRBV4-3,TGCGCCAGCAGCCAAGTCTGGGGTGGCAGGGACAATGAGCAGTTCTTC,CASSQVWGGRDNEQFF
TRBJ2-1,TRBD1,-,TRBV7-3,TGTGCCAGCAGCTCCACAGGGGTTAATGAGCAGTTCTTC,CASSSTGVNEQFF
TRBJ2-5,-,-,TRBV7-2,TGTGCCAGCAGCTTAGTTCCCGGGTGGCGAGAGACCCAGTACTTC,CASSLVPGWRETQYF
TRBJ2-5,-,-,TRBV18,TGTGCCAGCTCACCACCCAACCTCGTTACCGGGAGCCGAAGGGAGACCCAGTACTTC,CASSPPNLVTGSRRETQYF
TRBJ1-2,-,-,TRBV9,TGTGCCAGCAGCGTAGACTGGGGGCAATATGGCTACACCTTC,CASSVDWGQYGYTF
TRBJ2-7,TRBD1,many,TRBV28,TGTGCCAGCAGTTTTTCGCAGGGGGCGCAGGGGTACGAGCAGTACTTC,CASSFSQGAQGYEQYF
TRBJ2-1,TRBD2,-,TRBV4-1,TGCGCCAGCAGCCAATCCGGGGTAGCGGGGTCCTACAATGAGCAGTTCTTC,CASSQSGVAGSYNEQFF
TRBJ1-6,-,-,TRBV25-1,TGTGCCAGCAGCGAAACAGGGTATAATTCACCCCTCCACTTT,CASSETGYNSPLHF
TRBJ2-2,TRBD2,-,TRBV3-1/TRBV3-2,TGTGCCAGCAGCCAAGGACTAGCGGGAACGAACACCGGGGAGCTGTTTTTT,CASSQGLAGTNTGELFF
TRBJ1-1,-,-,TRBV10-2,TGCGCCACCAGAGGGGGGAACACTGAAGCTTTCTTT,CATRGGNTEAFF
TRBJ2-7,TRBD2,-,TRBV7-2,TGTGCCAGCAGCCCTTTGGGGGGCACTAGCGGCTACTACGAGCAGTACTTC,CASSPLGGTSGYYEQYF
TRBJ2-1,TRBD2,-,TRBV6-1,TGTGCCAGCAGTGAAGGGACTAGCGGTGACAATGAGCAGTTCTTC,CASSEGTSGDNEQFF
TRBJ1-1,-,-,TRBV29-1,TGCAGCGTTGATGGCCTCCTTTCGAACACTGAAGCTTTCTTT,CSVDGLLSNTEAFF
TRBJ1-1,-,-,TRBV5-1,TGCGCCAGCAGCTTGCTCCCGGCCCTCTCCGGGGACACTGAAGCTTTCTTT,CASSLLPALSGDTEAFF
TRBJ1-1,-,-,TRBV2,TGTGCCAGCTCGGGACTGAGGATGGGGAACACTGAAGCTTTCTTT,CASSGLRMGNTEAFF
TRBJ2-7,TRBD1,-,TRBV24-1,TGTGCCACCAGTGATTTGAAGCCGGACAGGGTAAATTACGAGCAGTACTTC,CATSDLKPDRVNYEQYF
TRBJ1-5,TRBD1,-,TRBV29-1,TGCAGCGTTTCGACAGGGGGTGGCAATCAGCCCCAGCATTTT,CSVSTGGGNQPQHF
TRBJ1-1,TRBD1,once,TRBV29-1,TGCAGCGATTTGACAGGGATGAACACTGAAGCTTTCTTT,CSDLTGMNTEAFF
TRBJ2-1,TRBD2,-,TRBV11-1,TGTGCCAGCAGCCCAGCCGGGACTATCTACAATGAGCAGTTCTTC,CASSPAGTIYNEQFF
TRBJ2-7,-,once,TRBV5-5,TGTGCCAGCAGCTTGCAACAGGGTCCCTACGAGCAGTACTTC,CASSLQQGPYEQYF
TRBJ1-2,-,-,TRBV18,TGTGCCAGCTCACCCCAGGGGCGTAGTGGCTACACCTTC,CASSPQGRSGYTF
TRBJ2-1,-,few,TRBV29-1,TGCAGCGTTGACTCTGTTAACAATGAGCAGTTCTTC,CSVDSVNNEQFF
TRBJ1-1,-,-,TRBV28,TGTGCCAGCAGTTTATTTGGAGAGACAGAGAACACTGAAGCTTTCTTT,CASSLFGETENTEAFF
TRBJ2-5,TRBD1,once,TRBV5-5,TGTGCCAGCAGCCCCACGACAGGGGTGTGGGAGACCCAGTACTTC,CASSPTTGVWETQYF
TRBJ1-5,-,-,TRBV20-1,TGCAGTGCTAGTATGGGGGCCGGCAATCAGCCCCAGCATTTT,CSASMGAGNQPQHF
TRBJ1-1,-,once,TRBV4-3,TGCGCCAGCAGCCAAGATTTGGGGGCCGGCACTGAAGCTTTCTTT,CASSQDLGAGTEAFF
TRBJ2-5,TRBD1,-,TRBV3-1/TRBV3-2,TGTGCCAGCAGCCAAGCCCCTTTGACGCAGGGGGCCGAGACCCAGTACTTC,CASSQAPLTQGAETQYF
TRBJ1-1,TRBD1,-,TRBV19,TGTGCCAGTAGGAGGGACAGGGTCGCCACTGAAGCTTTCTTT,CASRRDRVATEAFF
TRBJ2-3,-,-,TRBV2,TGTGCCAGCAGTGAAGCACGGAGCACAGATACGCAGTATTTT,CASSEARSTDTQYF
TRBJ2-1,-,once,TRBV28,TGTGCCAGCAGTTTAAGGTTGCAGGGCTCCTACAATGAGCAGTTCTTC,CASSLRLQGSYNEQFF